The clone carrying this T cell receptor beta chain was seen more than once but under ten times. The antigen remains unidentified. This entry belongs to a study of cytomegalovirus exposure and HLA in healthy donors. Looking at the study overall: Inside one of the first data releases sat some 85 million unique TCRs taken from HLA-typed donors. General observations from the study: A previous analysis found most TCR beta V segments productive roughly 87% or roughly 30% of the time. It was confirmed in vitro that a few of the CMV-associated chains were specific for CMV antigens.

Trimming at V came to 5 bases and at J to 9 bases, leaving 5 bases not matched to a gene. This CDR3 contains 13 residues. Germline CDR1 and CDR2: SGHTA and FQGTGA. 60 Vbeta and 13 Jbeta primers were used in PCR. This table comes from immunoSEQ multiplex PCR, and its TCRdb copy is limited to in-frame clones, with some not included. Here the sample spans about 190,000 clones, around three quarters being singletons. This sequence joins TRBV7-3 and TRBJ2-1; 9 bases agree with TRBD2. This TCR derives from a woman between 18 and 29 years old in good health and CMV-seronegative. The sequenced material came from PBMCs. The CDR3 DNA reads TGTGCCAGCAGCGGGCTAGCGGGGTCTGAGCAGTTCTTC. This translates into CASSGLAGSEQFF.